The 31 T cell receptor beta chains in this list originate from one sample, sequenced in a study of Ad26.COV2.S vaccination and SARS-CoV-2 variants. Treatment defined: about 20 received Ad26.COV2.S at low or high dose, single or two shots; about five received placebo; per-sample allocation not given. At day 63 after the first vaccine or placebo injection, samples were drawn. Data came from immunoSEQ multiplex PCR; TCRdb stores just in-frame clones and leaves some out. The sample consists of 300,000 to 450,000 clones, around 84% of them appearing once. The input for sequencing was peripheral blood, taken in a trial of Ad26.COV2.S vaccine versus placebo. The receptors shown here come from a person aged 18-60 years who received the Ad26.COV2.S COVID-19 vaccine or a placebo.

The genes are TRBV5-1 and TRBJ2-1, with D possibly matching TRBD1 (6 bases). V was shortened by 5 bases and J by 0 bases, with 12 bases between the two germline ends. The CDR3 contains 15 residues. The germline gives CDR1 SGHRS, CDR2 YFSETQ. This chain's CDR3 is CASRSTGRSYNEQFF. The DNA for the CDR3 is TGCGCCAGCAGATCTACAGGGCGCTCCTACAATGAGCAGTTCTTC.

This chain connects TRBV11-3 to TRBJ2-1; D possibly corresponds to TRBD2 (6 bases). V dropped 5 bases and J dropped 7 bases, with 15 bases sitting between them. Germline V CDR1 and CDR2: SGHNT, YENEEA. The CDR3 has 14 residues. For the CDR3, the DNA is TGTGCCAGCAGCGGTGGCGGGAAAAAAAATGAGCAGTTCTTC. Protein: CASSGGGKKNEQFF.

The V gene is TRBV10-1, the J gene TRBJ2-1; D may be TRBD1 or TRBD2 (5 bases each). CDR1 is WNHNN, CDR2 SYGVQD, per germline (reference sequence). V was trimmed by 6 bases and J by 7 bases, leaving 19 bases between them. This CDR3 is built from 15 residues. The CDR3 protein is CASSRTGTLRNEQFF. The CDR3 nucleotides are TGCGCCAGCAGCCGTACCGGGACCTTAAGGAATGAGCAGTTCTTC.

V gene TRBV7-9 combines with J gene TRBJ2-1, with 10 bases that match TRBD2. CDR1 SEHNR and CDR2 FQNEAQ come from the germline V gene (reference sequence). Trimming took 4 bases from V and 6 from J; bases not matched to a gene: 3. CDR3 length: 14 amino acids. DNA of the CDR3: TGTGCCAGCAGCTCTAGCGGGAGTCTCAATGAGCAGTTCTTC. Translating gives CASSSSGSLNEQFF.

This clone was seen once. J is TRBJ2-2 and V is TRBV12-5, with no clear D. The CDR3 runs to 12 residues. The V gene lost 3 bases and the J gene lost 6 bases, with 5 bases spanning the gap. Germline CDR1 and CDR2: LGHNT and FRNRAP. CDR3 sequence (DNA): TGTGCTAGTGGTTTCTCAGCCGGGGAGCTGTTTTTT. Amino acids: CASGFSAGELFF. Complete variable domain (other parts from reference TRBV12-5 and TRBJ2-2): DARVTQTPRHKVTEMGQEVTMRCQPILGHNTVFWYRQTMMQGLELLAYFRNRAPLDDSGMPKDRFSAEMPDATLATLKIQPSEPRDSAVYFCASGFSAGELFFGEGSRLTVL.

This chain connects TRBV5-1 to TRBJ2-5; D perhaps matches TRBD1 (5 bases). CDR1 is SGHRS, CDR2 YFSETQ, per germline. V shed 0 bases and J shed 7 bases, with 10 bases lying between them. This CDR3 has 13 residues. CDR3 nucleotides: TGCGCCAGCAGCTTGGGATTCCAGGGGACCCAGTACTTC. Protein sequence: CASSLGFQGTQYF.

For the CDR3, the DNA is TGTGCCAGCAGTTTCAGGTCCTCGCCCACAGATACGCAGTATTTT. Amino acid sequence: CASSFRSSPTDTQYF. The chain couples TRBV28 to TRBJ2-3; D not certain. Trimming pared 3 bases from V and 2 bases from J, leaving 12 bases between. The CDR3 is 15 residues long. CDR1 and CDR2 from the germline V gene are MDHEN and SYDVKM.

The rearrangement joins TRBV19 to TRBJ1-5, with a weak D call TRBD1 (5 bases). The CDR3 loop spans 17 amino acids. The germline V and J ends were trimmed by 2 bases and 0 bases, with 14 bases remaining between them. CDR1 and CDR2 (germline): LNHDA, SQIVND (reference sequence). In nucleotides, the CDR3 is TGTGCCAGTAGTATACAGGGAAAACTTTCTAGCAATCAGCCCCAGCATTTT. This translates into CASSIQGKLSSNQPQHF.

The chain couples TRBV7-2 to TRBJ1-6; D unresolved. The germline V and J ends were trimmed by 1 base and 0 bases, with 4 bases remaining between them. The V gene's germline CDR1 is SGHTA and CDR2 FQGNSA. The CDR3 spans 15 residues. This CDR3 is CASSLGSSYNSPLHF. In nucleotides, the CDR3 is TGTGCCAGCAGCTTAGGAAGCTCCTATAATTCACCCCTCCACTTT.

This clone was counted once. The chain combines TRBV5-1 with TRBJ2-5; no clear D gene. There are 12 residues in the CDR3. Germline CDR1 SGHRS, CDR2 YFSETQ. Trimming took off 0 bases at V and 5 bases at J, with 5 bases between the two ends. For the CDR3, the DNA is TGCGCCAGCAGCTTGGACCGGGAGACCCAGTACTTC. Its protein is CASSLDRETQYF.

This clone has just one count. This chain links TRBV9 with TRBJ2-1; D is unclear. V lost 3 bases and J 0 bases, leaving 10 bases between the germline ends. Germline-derived CDR1 and CDR2 are SGDLS and YYNGEE. The length of the CDR3 is 15 residues. The CDR3 DNA sequence: TGTGCCAGCAGCGGGACCTGGAGCTCCTACAATGAGCAGTTCTTC. This encodes CASSGTWSSYNEQFF.

The chain uses TRBV10-3 and TRBJ2-5; D unresolved. CDR1 is ENHRY and CDR2 is SYGVKD in the germline V gene. This CDR3 has 15 residues. V lost 6 bases and J 5 bases, leaving 19 bases between the germline ends. CDR3 DNA: TGTGCCATCAGCGACCCTATAAGCGTTGTGGAGACCCAGTACTTC. Amino acids: CAISDPISVVETQYF.

The rearrangement uses TRBV21-1 and TRBJ2-3; the table names TRBD1, a call not compared with the DNA. TRBV21-1 is a recognized pseudogene. The length of the CDR3 is 16 residues. Here the CDR3 reads CASSARQGGPSCTQYF. CDR3 sequence (DNA): TGTGCCAGCAGCGCCCGACAGGGGGGACCCTCTTGTACGCAGTATTTT.

The V call is TRBV7-2, the J call TRBJ2-2, with TRBD1 identical over 7 bases. Germline V gives CDR1 SGHTA, CDR2 FQGNSA. The J segment lost 3 bases and the V segment lost 5 bases, leaving 6 bases of the junction unmatched. The CDR3 has 15 residues. The CDR3 bases are TGTGCCAGCAGCCTAAGACAGGGCGACACCGGGGAGCTGTTTTTT. This encodes CASSLRQGDTGELFF.

The rearrangement joins TRBV7-2 to TRBJ2-5; D is uncertain. The CDR3 covers 13 residues. V was cut by 0 bases and J by 3 bases, with 5 bases left in between. Per the germline V gene, CDR1 is SGHTA and CDR2 is FQGNSA. The CDR3 protein is CASSLAEEETQYF. The CDR3 nucleotides read TGTGCCAGCAGCTTAGCGGAAGAAGAGACCCAGTACTTC.

The chain employs TRBV6-1 and TRBJ1-2; no definite D call. V lost 2 bases to trimming and J lost 6 bases, with 13 bases between them. Germline-derived CDR1 and CDR2 are MNHNS and SASEGT. This CDR3 is built from 14 residues. CDR3 nucleotide sequence: TGTGCCAGCAGTGAACGATGGGGTGGAGATGGCTACACCTTC. Its protein product is CASSERWGGDGYTF.

The chain combines TRBV27 with TRBJ2-5; 8 bases are a match to TRBD1. Germline V lookup: CDR1 MNHEY, CDR2 SMNVEV (reference sequence). CDR3 length: 14 residues. V lost 4 bases and J lost 4; bases outside the gene matches: 5. The DNA for the CDR3 is TGTGCCAGCAGTTCCACAGGGGGAGGAGAGACCCAGTACTTC. It encodes CASSSTGGGETQYF.

V is TRBV2 and J is TRBJ1-6, with D uncertain. This CDR3 spans 15 amino acids. The V end lost 2 bases, the J end lost 8 bases, and 13 bases lay between the germline ends. Per the germline V gene, CDR1 is SNHLY and CDR2 is FYNNEI. The CDR3 reads CASSESRPSDSPLHF. CDR3 nucleotides: TGTGCCAGCAGTGAATCTAGGCCCTCTGATTCACCCCTCCACTTT. Variable domain in full (rest from reference TRBV2 and TRBJ1-6): EPEVTQTPSHQVTQMGQEVILRCVPISNHLYFYWYRQILGQKVEFLVSFYNNEISEKSEIFDDQFSVERPDGSNFTLKIRSTKLEDSAMYFCASSESRPSDSPLHFGNGTRLTVT.

V usage is TRBV5-4 and J usage is TRBJ1-2; no firm D call. Between the trimmed V and J ends, which lost 0 bases and 7 bases, there was a span of 7 bases. CDR3 size: 12 residues. Germline CDR1 reads SGHNT; CDR2 reads YYREEE (reference sequence). CDR3 nucleotide sequence: TGTGCCAGCAGCTTGGCCCTGTTTGGCTACACCTTC. This translates into CASSLALFGYTF.

The rearrangement links TRBV28 to TRBJ1-3, with D unresolved. The V gene lost 6 bases and the J gene lost 5 bases, with 11 bases spanning the gap. In germline, CDR1 is MDHEN, CDR2 SYDVKM. The CDR3 has 13 residues. The CDR3 is CASRPFPRNTIYF. The CDR3 DNA sequence: TGTGCCAGCAGGCCCTTCCCCCGAAACACCATATATTTT.

The chain recombines TRBV4-3 with TRBJ2-1; D possibly corresponds to TRBD1 (5 bases). The CDR3 covers 20 residues. Trimming cost V 0 bases and J 8 bases, with 29 bases left between them. Germline CDR1 LGHNA, CDR2 YSLEER. DNA of the CDR3: TGCGCCAGCAGCCAAGAAGTCCCCAGATGGACACCGAGACCACGGGATGAGCAGTTCTTC. Protein product: CASSQEVPRWTPRPRDEQFF.

V and J are TRBV11-2 and TRBJ2-7, with TRBD2 identical over 10 bases. This CDR3 contains 15 residues. Germline V gene data show CDR1 as SGHAT and CDR2 as FQNNGV. The V segment lost 2 bases and the J segment 6 bases; nucleotides outside the gene matches: 7. The CDR3 loop is CASSLSPSGSSEQYF. DNA for the CDR3: TGTGCCAGCAGCTTATCGCCTAGCGGGAGCTCCGAGCAGTACTTC.

In its sample, this clone was seen a few times. The CDR3 region has the DNA TGTGCCAGCAAGGGGGAAAGGAGTATGAACACTGAAGCTTTCTTT. This gives the protein CASKGERSMNTEAFF. The V call is TRBV25-1, the J call TRBJ1-1; perhaps TRBD1 as D (6 bases). From germline, CDR1 is MGHDK and CDR2 SYGVNS. The CDR3 runs 15 residues. Trimming removed 7 bases at V and 0 bases at J, with 15 bases between. Full variable domain (remainder filled in from reference TRBV25-1 and TRBJ1-1): EADIYQTPRYLVIGTGKKITLECSQTMGHDKMYWYQQDPGMELHLIHYSYGVNSTEKGDLSSESTVSRIRTEHFPLTLESARPSHTSQYLCASKGERSMNTEAFFGQGTRLTVV.

The J gene is TRBJ1-6, the V gene TRBV10-3; a weak D match, TRBD1 (5 bases). V lost 1 base, J lost 8 bases, and 12 bases lay in between. Germline V lookup: CDR1 ENHRY, CDR2 SYGVKD. This CDR3 has 15 amino acids. This CDR3 reads CAISELSREDSPLHF. The DNA of the CDR3 is TGTGCCATCAGTGAGTTGAGCAGGGAGGATTCACCCCTCCACTTT.

The chain employs TRBV19 and TRBJ2-1; no clear D. Per the germline V gene, CDR1 is LNHDA and CDR2 is SQIVND (reference sequence). The germline V and J ends were trimmed by 3 bases and 1 base, with 10 bases remaining between them. CDR3 length: 15 residues. CDR3 sequence: CASSIGLNSYNEQFF. For the CDR3, the DNA is TGTGCCAGTAGTATTGGCCTTAATTCCTACAATGAGCAGTTCTTC. Full variable domain (outside the CDR3, taken from reference TRBV19 and TRBJ2-1): DGGITQSPKYLFRKEGQNVTLSCEQNLNHDAMYWYRQDPGQGLRLIYYSQIVNDFQKGDIAEGYSVSREKKESFPLTVTSAQKNPTAFYLCASSIGLNSYNEQFFGPGTRLTVL.

This chain joins TRBV9 and TRBJ2-2; TRBD2 aligns across 8 bases. Germline CDR1 SGDLS, CDR2 YYNGEE. V shed 3 bases and J 3 bases; nucleotides not matched to a gene: 7. There are 16 residues in the CDR3. The CDR3 DNA is TGTGCCAGCAGCGACTCAAGCGGGGGCTACACCGGGGAGCTGTTTTTT. As protein: CASSDSSGGYTGELFF.

This chain links TRBV24-1 with TRBJ2-1; the D is unclear. The germline V and J ends were trimmed by 4 bases and 4 bases, with 13 bases remaining between them. Germline CDR1 reads KGHDR; CDR2 reads SFDVKD. The CDR3 spans 15 residues. The CDR3 spells CATSEGYGWYNEQFF. CDR3 coding DNA: TGTGCCACCAGTGAAGGCTACGGATGGTACAATGAGCAGTTCTTC.

V and J are TRBV19 and TRBJ1-2; D ambiguous. V lost 1 base and J 6 bases, leaving 9 bases between the germline ends. The CDR3 extends over 13 amino acids. The germline gives CDR1 LNHDA, CDR2 SQIVND (reference sequence). CDR3 protein: CASSIAPRDGYTF. The CDR3 coding sequence is TGTGCCAGTAGTATAGCCCCTAGGGATGGCTACACCTTC.

The CDR3 nucleotides are TGCGCCAGCGGACATGGGAACGGGGGTAACACTGAAGCTTTCTTT. Its translation is CASGHGNGGNTEAFF. V usage is TRBV5-1 and J usage is TRBJ1-1; TRBD1 is a possible D gene (5 bases). Germline lookup yields CDR1 SGHRS and CDR2 YFSETQ. This CDR3 has 15 amino acids. The V and J ends lost 7 bases and 2 bases respectively, with 18 bases between them.

V and J are TRBV10-1 and TRBJ1-1; perhaps TRBD1 as D (6 bases). The CDR3 covers 13 residues. Trimming removed 8 bases at V and 1 base at J, with 11 bases between. The V gene's germline CDR1 is WNHNN and CDR2 SYGVQD (reference sequence). CDR3 nucleotide sequence: TGCGCCAGCGCGGGACATTGGAACACTGAAGCTTTCTTT. It codes for CASAGHWNTEAFF.

This clone was counted at least ten times. The chain recombines TRBV27 with TRBJ2-2; no reliable D call. Looked up from germline, CDR1 is MNHEY and CDR2 is SMNVEV (reference sequence). CDR3 length equals 13 residues. Deletions cut 3 bases from V and 7 bases from J, with 9 bases between. The CDR3 DNA reads TGTGCCAGCAGTTTTCTTATGGGCGGGGAGCTGTTTTTT. Translating gives CASSFLMGGELFF.